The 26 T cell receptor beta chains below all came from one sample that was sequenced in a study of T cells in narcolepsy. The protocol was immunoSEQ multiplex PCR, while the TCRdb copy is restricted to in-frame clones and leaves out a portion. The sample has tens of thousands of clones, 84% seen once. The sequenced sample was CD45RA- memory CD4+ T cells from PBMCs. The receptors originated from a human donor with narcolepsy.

The CDR3 region has the DNA TGTGCCAGTCACGCCGACAGGGTTAACACCGGGGAGCTGTTTTTT. It encodes CASHADRVNTGELFF. The gene calls are TRBV19 and TRBJ2-2; 7 bases fit TRBD1. Germline V gene data show CDR1 as LNHDA and CDR2 as SQIVND (reference sequence). This CDR3 spans 15 amino acids. V was pared by 8 bases and J by 2 bases, with 8 bases of the junction left unmatched.

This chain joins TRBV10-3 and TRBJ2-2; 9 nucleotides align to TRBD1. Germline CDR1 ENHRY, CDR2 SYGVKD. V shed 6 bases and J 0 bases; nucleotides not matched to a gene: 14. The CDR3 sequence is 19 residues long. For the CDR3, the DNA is TGTGCCATCAGGAGACCCAAGGACAGGGGCCCGACGAACACCGGGGAGCTGTTTTTT. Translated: CAIRRPKDRGPTNTGELFF.

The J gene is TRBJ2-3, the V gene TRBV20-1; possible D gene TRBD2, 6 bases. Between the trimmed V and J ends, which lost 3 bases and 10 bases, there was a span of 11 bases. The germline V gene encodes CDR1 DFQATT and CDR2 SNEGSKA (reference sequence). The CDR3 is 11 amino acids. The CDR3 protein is CSASTSNAQYF. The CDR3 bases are TGCAGTGCTAGTACTAGCAATGCGCAGTATTTT.

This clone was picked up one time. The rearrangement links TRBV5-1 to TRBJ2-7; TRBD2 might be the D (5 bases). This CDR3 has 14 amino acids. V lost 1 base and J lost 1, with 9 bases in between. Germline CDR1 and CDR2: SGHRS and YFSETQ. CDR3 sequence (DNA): TGCGCCAGCAGCTTGTCGTCGGGATCCTACGAGCAGTACTTC. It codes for CASSLSSGSYEQYF.

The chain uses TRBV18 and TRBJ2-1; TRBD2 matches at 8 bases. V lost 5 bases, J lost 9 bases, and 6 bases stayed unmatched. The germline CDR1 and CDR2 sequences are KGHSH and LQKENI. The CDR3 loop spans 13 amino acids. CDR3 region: CASSVYREGEQFF. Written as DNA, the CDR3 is TGTGCCAGCTCAGTCTATCGGGAGGGTGAGCAGTTCTTC.

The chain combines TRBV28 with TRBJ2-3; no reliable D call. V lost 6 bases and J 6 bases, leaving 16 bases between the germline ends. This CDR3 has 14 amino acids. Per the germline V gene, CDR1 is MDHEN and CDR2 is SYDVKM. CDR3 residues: CASRQLSPPDTQYF. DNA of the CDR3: TGTGCCAGCAGACAACTCTCTCCTCCTGATACGCAGTATTTT.

CDR3 coding DNA: TGTGCTAGTCTCTGGGAAGGACTAGCGGGAGTGGCCCTCTACAATGAGCAGTTCTTC. Residues: CASLWEGLAGVALYNEQFF. The chain employs TRBV7-7 and TRBJ2-1; 13 positions agree with TRBD2. CDR1 SSHAT and CDR2 FNYEAQ come from the germline V gene (reference sequence). This CDR3 contains 19 residues.

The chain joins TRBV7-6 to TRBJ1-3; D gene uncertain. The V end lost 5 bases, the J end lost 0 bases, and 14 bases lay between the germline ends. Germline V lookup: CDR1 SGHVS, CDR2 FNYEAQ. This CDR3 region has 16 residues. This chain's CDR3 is CASSPRWSSSGNTIYF. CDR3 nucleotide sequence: TGTGCCAGCAGCCCCCGGTGGAGCAGCTCTGGAAACACCATATATTTT. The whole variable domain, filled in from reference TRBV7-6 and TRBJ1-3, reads GAGVSQSPRYKVTKRGQDVALRCDPISGHVSLYWYRQALGQGPEFLTYFNYEAQQDKSGLPNDRFSAERPEGSISTLTIQRTEQRDSAMYRCASSPRWSSSGNTIYFGEGSWLTVV.

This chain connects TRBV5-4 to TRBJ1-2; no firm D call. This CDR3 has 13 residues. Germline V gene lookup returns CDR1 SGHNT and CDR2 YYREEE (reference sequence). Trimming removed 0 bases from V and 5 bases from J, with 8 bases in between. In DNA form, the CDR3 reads TGTGCCAGCAGCTTGGAATATAGTTATGGCTACACCTTC. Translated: CASSLEYSYGYTF. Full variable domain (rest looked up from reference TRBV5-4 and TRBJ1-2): ETGVTQSPTHLIKTRGQQVTLRCSSQSGHNTVSWYQQALGQGPQFIFQYYREEENGRGNFPPRFSGLQFPNYSSELNVNALELDDSALYLCASSLEYSYGYTFGSGTRLTVV.

Here the CDR3 reads CASSVGGRARTDTQYF. The CDR3 nucleotides are TGTGCCAGCAGCGTAGGGGGGAGGGCCCGCACAGATACGCAGTATTTT. The chain employs TRBV9 and TRBJ2-3, with 7 bases that match TRBD2. Trimming took 0 bases from V and 1 from J; bases not matched to a gene: 5. Germline V lookup: CDR1 SGDLS, CDR2 YYNGEE. This CDR3 is built from 16 residues.

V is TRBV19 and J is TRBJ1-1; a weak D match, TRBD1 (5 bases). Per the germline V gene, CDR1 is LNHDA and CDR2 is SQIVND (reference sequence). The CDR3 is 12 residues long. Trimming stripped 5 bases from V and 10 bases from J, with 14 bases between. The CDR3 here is CASSPGAVLAFF. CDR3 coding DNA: TGTGCCAGTAGTCCCGGGGCCGTCCTAGCTTTCTTT. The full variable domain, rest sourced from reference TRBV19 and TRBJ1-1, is DGGITQSPKYLFRKEGQNVTLSCEQNLNHDAMYWYRQDPGQGLRLIYYSQIVNDFQKGDIAEGYSVSREKKESFPLTVTSAQKNPTAFYLCASSPGAVLAFFGQGTRLTVV.

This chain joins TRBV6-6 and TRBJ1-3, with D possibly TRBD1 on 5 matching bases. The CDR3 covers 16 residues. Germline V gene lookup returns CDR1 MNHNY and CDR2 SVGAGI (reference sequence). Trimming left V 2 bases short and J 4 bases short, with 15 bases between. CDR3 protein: CASSYPGLRDGNTIYF. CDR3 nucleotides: TGTGCCAGCAGTTACCCAGGATTACGGGACGGAAACACCATATATTTT.

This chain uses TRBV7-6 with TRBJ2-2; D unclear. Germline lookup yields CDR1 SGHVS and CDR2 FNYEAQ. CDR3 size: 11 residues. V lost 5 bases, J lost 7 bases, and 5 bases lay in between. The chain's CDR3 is CASSLIGELFF. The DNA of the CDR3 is TGTGCCAGCAGCCTTATCGGGGAGCTGTTTTTT.

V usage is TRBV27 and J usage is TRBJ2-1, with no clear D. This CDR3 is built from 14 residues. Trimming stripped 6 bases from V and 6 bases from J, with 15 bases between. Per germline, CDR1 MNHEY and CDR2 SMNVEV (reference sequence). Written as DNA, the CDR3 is TGTGCCAGCAGCCGCACAGATCTGAGCAATGAGCAGTTCTTC. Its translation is CASSRTDLSNEQFF.

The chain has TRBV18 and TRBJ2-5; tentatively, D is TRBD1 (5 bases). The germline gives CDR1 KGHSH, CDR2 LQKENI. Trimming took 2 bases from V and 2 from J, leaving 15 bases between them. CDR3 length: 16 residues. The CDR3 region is CASSPDLGQGQETQYF. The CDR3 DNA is TGTGCCAGCTCACCAGATCTAGGCCAGGGTCAAGAGACCCAGTACTTC.

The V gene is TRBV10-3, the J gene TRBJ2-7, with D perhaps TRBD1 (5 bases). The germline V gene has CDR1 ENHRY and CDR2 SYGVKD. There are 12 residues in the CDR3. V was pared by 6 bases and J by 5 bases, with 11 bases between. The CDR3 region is CAIRGVVDEQYF. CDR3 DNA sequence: TGTGCCATCAGAGGGGTGGTGGACGAGCAGTACTTC.

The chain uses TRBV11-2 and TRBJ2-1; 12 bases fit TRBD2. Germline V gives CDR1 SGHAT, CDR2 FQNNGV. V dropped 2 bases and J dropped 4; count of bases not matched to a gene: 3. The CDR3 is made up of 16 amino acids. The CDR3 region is CASSLRLAGVYNEQFF. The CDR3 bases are TGTGCCAGCAGCTTAAGACTAGCGGGAGTGTACAATGAGCAGTTCTTC.

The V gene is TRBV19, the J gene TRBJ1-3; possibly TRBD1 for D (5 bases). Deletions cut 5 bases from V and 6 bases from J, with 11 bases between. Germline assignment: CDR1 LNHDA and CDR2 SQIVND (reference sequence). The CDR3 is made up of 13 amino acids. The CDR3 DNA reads TGTGCCAGTAGTCTCCGACAGTCAAACACCATATATTTT. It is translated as CASSLRQSNTIYF.

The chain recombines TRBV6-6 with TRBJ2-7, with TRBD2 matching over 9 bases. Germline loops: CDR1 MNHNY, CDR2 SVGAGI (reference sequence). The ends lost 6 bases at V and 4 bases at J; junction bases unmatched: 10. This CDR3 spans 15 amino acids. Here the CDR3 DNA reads TGTGCCAGCAGCCCTACCCGGACTAGCGCTTACGAGCAGTACTTC. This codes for CASSPTRTSAYEQYF.

CDR3 region: CSVEPTGGYQDEQFF. The CDR3 nucleotides are TGCAGCGTTGAGCCGACAGGGGGTTACCAGGATGAGCAGTTCTTC. The chain recombines TRBV29-1 with TRBJ2-1; 9 bases agree with TRBD1. Germline values: CDR1 SQVTM, CDR2 ANQGSEA. V was pared by 3 bases and J by 8 bases, with 11 bases of the junction left unmatched. The CDR3 sequence is 15 residues long.

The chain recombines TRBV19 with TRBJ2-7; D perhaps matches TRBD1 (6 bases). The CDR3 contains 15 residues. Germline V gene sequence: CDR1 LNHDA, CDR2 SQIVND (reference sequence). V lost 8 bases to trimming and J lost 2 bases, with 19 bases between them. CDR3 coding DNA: TGTGCCAGTCGTAACGGACAGAGTCCTACCTACGAGCAGTACTTC. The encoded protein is CASRNGQSPTYEQYF.

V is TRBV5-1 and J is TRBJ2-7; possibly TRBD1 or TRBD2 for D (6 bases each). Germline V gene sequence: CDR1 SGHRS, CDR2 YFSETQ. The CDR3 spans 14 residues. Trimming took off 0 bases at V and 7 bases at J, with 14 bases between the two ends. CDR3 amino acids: CASSLAPGAREQYF. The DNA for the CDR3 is TGCGCCAGCAGCTTGGCCCCGGGGGCGCGAGAGCAGTACTTC.

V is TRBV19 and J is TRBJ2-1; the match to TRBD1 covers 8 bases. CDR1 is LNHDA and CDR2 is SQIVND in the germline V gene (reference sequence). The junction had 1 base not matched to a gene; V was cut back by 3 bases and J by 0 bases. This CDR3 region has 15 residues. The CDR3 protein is CASSIGTGSYNEQFF. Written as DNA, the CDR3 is TGTGCCAGTAGTATTGGGACAGGCTCCTACAATGAGCAGTTCTTC.

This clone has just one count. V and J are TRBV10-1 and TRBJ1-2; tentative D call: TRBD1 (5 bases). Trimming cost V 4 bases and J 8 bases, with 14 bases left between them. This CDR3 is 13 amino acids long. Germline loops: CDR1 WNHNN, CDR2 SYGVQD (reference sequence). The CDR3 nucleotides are TGCGCCAGCAGTGCTCAGCCTTGGGACGGCTACACCTTC. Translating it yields CASSAQPWDGYTF.

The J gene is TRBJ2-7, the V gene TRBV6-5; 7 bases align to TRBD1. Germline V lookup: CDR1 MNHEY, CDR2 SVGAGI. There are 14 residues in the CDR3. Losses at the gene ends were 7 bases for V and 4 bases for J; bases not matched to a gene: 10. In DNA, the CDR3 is TGTGCCAGCACCCGAATCAGGGGGTGGTACGAGCAGTACTTC. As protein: CASTRIRGWYEQYF.

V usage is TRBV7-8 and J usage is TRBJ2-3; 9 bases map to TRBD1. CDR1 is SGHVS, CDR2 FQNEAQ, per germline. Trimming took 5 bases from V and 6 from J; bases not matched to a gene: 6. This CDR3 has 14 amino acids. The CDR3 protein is CASSPRQGGDTQYF. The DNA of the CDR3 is TGTGCCAGCAGCCCTAGACAGGGGGGGGATACGCAGTATTTT.